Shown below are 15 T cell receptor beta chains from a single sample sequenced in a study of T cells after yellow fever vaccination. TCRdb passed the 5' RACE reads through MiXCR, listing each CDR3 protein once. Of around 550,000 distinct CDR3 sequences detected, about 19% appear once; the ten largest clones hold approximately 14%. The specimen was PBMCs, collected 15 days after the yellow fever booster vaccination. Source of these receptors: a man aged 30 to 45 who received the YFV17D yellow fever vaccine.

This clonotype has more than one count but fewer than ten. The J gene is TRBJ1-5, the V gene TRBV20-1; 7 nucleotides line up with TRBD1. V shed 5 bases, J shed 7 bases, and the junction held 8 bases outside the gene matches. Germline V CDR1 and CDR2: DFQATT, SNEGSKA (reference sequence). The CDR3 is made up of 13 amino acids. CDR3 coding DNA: TGCAGTGCTTCAGACAGGGCTGGACAGCCCCAGCATTTT. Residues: CSASDRAGQPQHF.

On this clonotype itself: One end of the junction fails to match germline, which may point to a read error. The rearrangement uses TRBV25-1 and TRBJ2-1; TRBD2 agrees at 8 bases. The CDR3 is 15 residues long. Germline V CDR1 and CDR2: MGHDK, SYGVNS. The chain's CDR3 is CASSVPSGGYSEQFF. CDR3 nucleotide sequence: TGTGCCAGCAGTGTTCCGAGCGGGGGCTACAGTGAGCAGTTCTTC.

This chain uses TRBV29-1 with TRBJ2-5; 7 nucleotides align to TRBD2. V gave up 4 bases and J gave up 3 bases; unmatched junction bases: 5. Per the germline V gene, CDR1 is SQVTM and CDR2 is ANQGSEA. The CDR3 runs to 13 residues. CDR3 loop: CSVAGGTKETQYF. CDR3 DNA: TGCAGCGTTGCGGGCGGGACTAAAGAGACCCAGTACTTC.

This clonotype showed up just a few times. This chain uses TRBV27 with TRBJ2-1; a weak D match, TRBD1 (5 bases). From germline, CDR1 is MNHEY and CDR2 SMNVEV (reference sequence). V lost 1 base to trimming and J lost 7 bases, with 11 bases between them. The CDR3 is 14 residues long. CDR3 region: CASSLWLGRNEQFF. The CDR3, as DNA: TGTGCCAGCAGTTTATGGCTGGGGCGTAATGAGCAGTTCTTC.

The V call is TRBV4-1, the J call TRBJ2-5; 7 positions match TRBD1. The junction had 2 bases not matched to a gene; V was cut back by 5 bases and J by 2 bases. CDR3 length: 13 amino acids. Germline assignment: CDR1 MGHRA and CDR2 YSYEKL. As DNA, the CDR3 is TGCGCCAGCAGCAAACAGGGGCAAGAGACCCAGTACTTC. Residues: CASSKQGQETQYF.

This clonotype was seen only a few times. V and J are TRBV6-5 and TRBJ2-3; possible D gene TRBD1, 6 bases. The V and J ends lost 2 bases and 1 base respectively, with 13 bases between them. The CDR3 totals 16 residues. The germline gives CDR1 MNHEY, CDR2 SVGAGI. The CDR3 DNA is TGTGCCAGCAGTTACCGGTCAGGGGTCGGCACAGATACGCAGTATTTT. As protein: CASSYRSGVGTDTQYF.

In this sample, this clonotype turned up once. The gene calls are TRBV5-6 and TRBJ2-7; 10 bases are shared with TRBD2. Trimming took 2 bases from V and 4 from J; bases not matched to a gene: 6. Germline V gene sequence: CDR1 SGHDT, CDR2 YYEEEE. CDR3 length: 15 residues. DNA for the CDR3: TGTGCCAGCAGCTTCAGGACTAGCGGACTATACGAGCAGTACTTC. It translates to CASSFRTSGLYEQYF.

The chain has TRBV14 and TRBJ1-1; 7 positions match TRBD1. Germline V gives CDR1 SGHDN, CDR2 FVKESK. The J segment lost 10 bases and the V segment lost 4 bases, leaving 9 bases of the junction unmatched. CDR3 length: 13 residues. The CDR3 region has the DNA TGTGCCAGCAGCCTCCTAGACAGGGATAGAGCTTTCTTT. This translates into CASSLLDRDRAFF.

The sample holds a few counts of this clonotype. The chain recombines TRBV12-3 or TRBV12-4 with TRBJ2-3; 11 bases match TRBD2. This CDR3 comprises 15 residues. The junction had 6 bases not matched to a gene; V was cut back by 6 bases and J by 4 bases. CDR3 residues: CASSPTSGRPDTQYF. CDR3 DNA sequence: TGTGCCAGCAGCCCAACTAGCGGGAGACCAGATACGCAGTATTTT.

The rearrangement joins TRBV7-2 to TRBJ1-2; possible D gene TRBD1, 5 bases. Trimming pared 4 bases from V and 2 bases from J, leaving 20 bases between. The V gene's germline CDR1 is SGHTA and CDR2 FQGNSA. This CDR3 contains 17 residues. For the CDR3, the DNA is TGTGCCAGCAGCTCCCGTGTTTGGGGGACTGTCAACTATGGCTACACCTTC. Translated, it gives CASSSRVWGTVNYGYTF.

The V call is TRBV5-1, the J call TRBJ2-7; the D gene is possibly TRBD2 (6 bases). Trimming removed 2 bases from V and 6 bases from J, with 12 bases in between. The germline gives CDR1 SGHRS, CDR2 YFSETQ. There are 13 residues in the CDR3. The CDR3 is CASSFSREAEQYF. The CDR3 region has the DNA TGCGCCAGCAGCTTCTCCAGGGAGGCCGAGCAGTACTTC.

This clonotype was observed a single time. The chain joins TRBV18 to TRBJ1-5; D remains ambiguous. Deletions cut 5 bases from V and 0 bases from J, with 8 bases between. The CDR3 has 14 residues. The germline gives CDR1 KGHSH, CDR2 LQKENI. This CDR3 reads CASSSSYSNQPQHF. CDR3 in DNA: TGTGCCAGCTCATCAAGTTATAGCAATCAGCCCCAGCATTTT.

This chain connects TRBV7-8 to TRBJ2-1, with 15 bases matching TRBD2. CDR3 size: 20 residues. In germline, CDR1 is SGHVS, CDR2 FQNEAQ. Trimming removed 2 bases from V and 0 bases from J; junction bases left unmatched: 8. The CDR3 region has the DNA TGTGCCAGCAGCTTACCCAGGACTAGCGGGAGGGTTAGCTCCTACAATGAGCAGTTCTTC. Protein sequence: CASSLPRTSGRVSSYNEQFF.

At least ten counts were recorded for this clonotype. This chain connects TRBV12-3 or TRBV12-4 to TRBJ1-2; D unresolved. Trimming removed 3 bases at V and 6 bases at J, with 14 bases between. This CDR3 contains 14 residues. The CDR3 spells CASSFRGQSHGYTF. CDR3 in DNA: TGTGCCAGCAGTTTCCGAGGCCAGTCTCATGGCTACACCTTC.

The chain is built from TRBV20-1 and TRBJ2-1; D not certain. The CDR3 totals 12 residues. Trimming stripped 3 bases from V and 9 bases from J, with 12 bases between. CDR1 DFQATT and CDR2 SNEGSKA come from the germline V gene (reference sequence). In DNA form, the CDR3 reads TGCAGTGCTAGTCACCGACCCCCTGAGCAGTTCTTC. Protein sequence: CSASHRPPEQFF.